This T cell receptor (beta chain) is from a study of vaccination and CD4 T cells after COVID-19. With regard to this clonotype: The antigen remains unidentified.

Treatment indicated: roughly ten-day PBMC culture with coronavirus spike peptide pools or control peptides (ViraFEST assay). Per well, 1.5 million to 2.5 million PBMCs were cultured in the presence of about 10 IU/ml IL-2 and 9.5 to 10 ug/ml peptide pools. Oncomine TCR Beta short-read sequencing was applied to DNA from cultured CD4+ T cells. TCRdb called the PCR reads again in MiXCR, with one record for every CDR3 protein. The sample comprises roughly 20,000 distinct CDR3 sequences, 50% to 70% of which are singletons, and approximately 9% rests with the top ten. This specimen consisted of CD4+ T cells from blood, cultured in vitro, obtained after SARS-CoV-2 vaccination. The TCR was taken from a human donor who had recovered from COVID-19.

DNA for the CDR3: TGTGCCAGCAGCTCTTTAGCCGGGGCGGGGGATGGAAACACCATATATTTT. This translates into CASSSLAGAGDGNTIYF. The chain carries TRBV7-8 and TRBJ1-3; a possible D gene is TRBD1 (5 bases). This CDR3 is 17 amino acids long. Trimming removed 4 bases from V and 3 bases from J, with 19 bases in between. Germline CDR1 reads SGHVS; CDR2 reads FQNEAQ.